This T cell receptor (beta chain) was obtained from a study of shared clonotypes between healthy human individuals. Method: immunoSEQ multiplex PCR; TCRdb's copy keeps in-frame clones and lacks some. The data hold millions of clones, with approximately 94% observed a single time. Terminally differentiated effector memory CD45RA+ cells were excluded from the naive CD8 cells, which were CD45RO-negative and positively selected for CCR7. V was pared by 3 bases and J by 2 bases, with 7 bases between. From germline, CDR1 is SGHNT and CDR2 YYREEE (reference sequence). The CDR3 loop spans 13 amino acids. The rearrangement links TRBV5-4 to TRBJ2-3; no reliable D call. Material for sequencing was naive CD8+ T cells sorted from blood. The TCR comes from a young man in good health. CDR3 DNA sequence: TGTGCCAGCAGCTGGGTGCCCACAGATACGCAGTATTTT. It yields the protein CASSWVPTDTQYF.